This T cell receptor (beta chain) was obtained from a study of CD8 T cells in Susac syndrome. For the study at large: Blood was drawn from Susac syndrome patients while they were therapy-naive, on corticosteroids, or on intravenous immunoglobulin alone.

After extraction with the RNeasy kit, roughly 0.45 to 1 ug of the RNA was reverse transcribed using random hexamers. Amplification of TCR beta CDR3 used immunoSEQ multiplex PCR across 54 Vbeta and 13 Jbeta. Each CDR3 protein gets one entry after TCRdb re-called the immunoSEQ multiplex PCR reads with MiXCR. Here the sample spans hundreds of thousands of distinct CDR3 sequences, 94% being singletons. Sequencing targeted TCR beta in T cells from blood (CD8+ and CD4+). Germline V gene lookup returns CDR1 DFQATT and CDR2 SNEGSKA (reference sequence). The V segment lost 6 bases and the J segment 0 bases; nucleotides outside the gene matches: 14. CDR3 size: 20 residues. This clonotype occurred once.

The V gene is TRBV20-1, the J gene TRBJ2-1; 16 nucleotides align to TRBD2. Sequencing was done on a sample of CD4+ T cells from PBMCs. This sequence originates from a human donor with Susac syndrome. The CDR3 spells CSAIGLPGLAGGVSYNEQFF. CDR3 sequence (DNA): TGCAGTGCCATAGGCCTGCCGGGACTAGCGGGGGGGGTCTCCTACAATGAGCAGTTCTTC.